A single sample is the source of the 10 T cell receptor beta chains below, sequenced in a study of glioma-infiltrating T cells. TCR alpha and beta CDR3 regions were amplified from RNA using iRepertoire nested multiplex PCR. Each CDR3 protein gets one entry after TCRdb re-called the multiplex PCR reads with MiXCR. The table lists 100,000 to 150,000 distinct CDR3 sequences, around 25% of them singletons. The sequencing sample was made of glioma tissue, nonneoplastic brain tissue, or PBMCs (not recorded which). The receptors derive from a human donor with low-grade glioma or glioblastoma, undergoing nonglioma brain surgery, or in good health (not recorded which).

This clonotype turned up a few times. The gene calls are TRBV28 and TRBJ2-4; TRBD2 matches 8 bases. Per the germline V gene, CDR1 is MDHEN and CDR2 is SYDVKM. The CDR3 consists of 17 residues. Trimming took 3 bases from V and 0 from J; bases not matched to a gene: 7. The CDR3 nucleotides are TGTGCCAGCAGTTTGGAACTAGCGGTGAAAGCCAAAAACATTCAGTACTTC. This translates into CASSLELAVKAKNIQYF.

In this sample, this clonotype turned up many times. V and J are TRBV6-1 and TRBJ1-5; no reliable D call. CDR1 is MNHNS and CDR2 is SASEGT in the germline V gene. Trimming left V 6 bases short and J 4 bases short, with 10 bases between. This CDR3 comprises 13 residues. The CDR3 nucleotides are TGTGCCAGCAGAGACAACATGAATCAGCCCCAGCATTTT. It specifies CASRDNMNQPQHF.

A word on this clonotype: At one end, the junction sequence differs from germline, possibly due to a read error. The CDR3 protein is CASRGQGIWSPLHF. The CDR3 bases are TGCGCCAGCAGGGGACAGGGGATCTGGTCACCCCTCCACTTT. The rearrangement joins TRBV6-1 to TRBJ1-6; 10 nucleotides align to TRBD1. There are 14 residues in the CDR3. The germline gives CDR1 MNHNS, CDR2 SASEGT.

The chain carries TRBV7-8 and TRBJ1-3; D gene uncertain. The CDR3 length is 16 residues. The V end was cut by 5 bases, the J end by 4 bases, with 18 bases between. From germline, CDR1 is SGHVS and CDR2 FQNEAQ. The CDR3 is CASSPHGQNYGNTIYF. The CDR3 nucleotides read TGTGCCAGCAGCCCACACGGCCAAAACTACGGAAACACCATATATTTT.

The chain couples TRBV5-1 to TRBJ1-5; a weak D match, TRBD1 (5 bases). The CDR3 has 14 residues. Trimming stripped 3 bases from V and 4 bases from J, with 11 bases between. CDR1 and CDR2 (germline): SGHRS, YFSETQ. The CDR3: CASSSSGANQPQHF. CDR3 coding DNA: TGCGCCAGCAGCTCGTCTGGGGCTAATCAGCCCCAGCATTTT.

On this clonotype itself: The junction departs from the called germline gene at one end, perhaps through a read error. The J gene is TRBJ1-1, the V gene TRBV20-1, with TRBD1 as a possible D gene (5 bases). The CDR3 extends over 14 amino acids. Germline CDR1 reads DFQATT; CDR2 reads SNEGSKA (reference sequence). CDR3 DNA: TGCAGTGCCCCGGTGGGGGGGTCGAACACTGAAGCTCTCTTT. Amino acid sequence: CSAPVGGSNTEALF.

This chain joins TRBV19 and TRBJ1-2; D may be TRBD1 (6 bases). This CDR3 comprises 17 residues. CDR1 and CDR2 from the germline V gene are LNHDA and SQIVND (reference sequence). The V end lost 9 bases, the J end lost 0 bases, and 23 bases lay between the germline ends. The CDR3 is CASQPPRDKLTNYGYTF. In nucleotides, the CDR3 is TGTGCCAGCCAACCCCCACGGGACAAATTAACTAACTATGGCTACACCTTC.

A few counts support this clonotype. The chain couples TRBV7-2 to TRBJ2-2; a possible D gene is TRBD2 (6 bases). The germline V and J ends were trimmed by 4 bases and 6 bases, with 12 bases remaining between them. Germline V CDR1 and CDR2: SGHTA, FQGNSA. This CDR3 comprises 14 residues. The CDR3 reads CASSSFWGAGELFF. CDR3 bases: TGTGCCAGCAGCTCCTTTTGGGGGGCCGGGGAGCTGTTTTTT. Supplemented by reference TRBV7-2 and TRBJ2-2, the full variable domain reads GAGVSQSPSNKVTEKGKDVELRCDPISGHTALYWYRQSLGQGLEFLIYFQGNSAPDKSGLPSDRFSAERTGGSVSTLTIQRTQQEDSAVYLCASSSFWGAGELFFGEGSRLTVL.

The chain links TRBV7-2 to TRBJ2-3; D is ambiguous. CDR1 is SGHTA and CDR2 is FQGNSA in the germline V gene. This CDR3 region has 14 residues. Trimming removed 3 bases at V and 2 bases at J, with 9 bases between. DNA of the CDR3: TGTGCCAGCAGCTTTCAGATTAACACAGATACGCAGTATTTT. Protein: CASSFQINTDTQYF.

The V and J genes are TRBV6-1 and TRBJ2-2; D gene unclear. The CDR3 is 15 residues long. Germline V lookup: CDR1 MNHNS, CDR2 SASEGT. The germline V and J ends were trimmed by 6 bases and 0 bases, with 11 bases remaining between them. The CDR3 bases are TGTGCCAGCAGGATGAATAAACCGAACACCGGGGAGCTGTTTTTT. Its protein product is CASRMNKPNTGELFF.